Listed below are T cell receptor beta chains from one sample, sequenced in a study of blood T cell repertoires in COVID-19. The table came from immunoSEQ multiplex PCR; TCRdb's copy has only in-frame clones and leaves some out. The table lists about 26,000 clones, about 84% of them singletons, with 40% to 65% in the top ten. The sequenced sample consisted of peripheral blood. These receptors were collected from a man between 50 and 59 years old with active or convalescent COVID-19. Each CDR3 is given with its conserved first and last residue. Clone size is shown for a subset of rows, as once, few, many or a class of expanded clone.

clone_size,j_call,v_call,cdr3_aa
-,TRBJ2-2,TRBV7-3,CASSKQGSPGELFF
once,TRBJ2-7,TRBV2,CASFQGSYEQYF
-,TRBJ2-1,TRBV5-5,CASRPTGLAGVEQFF
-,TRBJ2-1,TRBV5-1,CASSLIPSSYNEQFF
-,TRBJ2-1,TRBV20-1,CSASRERLAGVLEQFF
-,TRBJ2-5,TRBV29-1,CSVEDPPGGETQYF
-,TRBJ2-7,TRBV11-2,CASSLTLAGGHEQYF
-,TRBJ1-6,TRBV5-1,CASRQSSYNSPLHF
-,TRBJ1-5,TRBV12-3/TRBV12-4,CASSSKGNQPQHF
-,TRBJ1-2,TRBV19,CASSMYGLYGYTF
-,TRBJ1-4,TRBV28,CASRQGTNEKLFF
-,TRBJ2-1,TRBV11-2,CASSLDTSGYNEQFF
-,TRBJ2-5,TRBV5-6,CASSPGSLETQYF
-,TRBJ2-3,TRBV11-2,CASSPFRDTQYF
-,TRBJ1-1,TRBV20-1,CSATKARGAFF
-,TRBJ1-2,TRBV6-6,CASSPTGQGLRGYTF
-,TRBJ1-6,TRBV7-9,CASSLAERSPLHF
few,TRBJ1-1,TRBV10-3,CAISEFGTGPNTEAFF
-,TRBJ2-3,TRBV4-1,CASSQDLRGGERDTQYF
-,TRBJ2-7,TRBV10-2,CASSESNAGAAYEQYF
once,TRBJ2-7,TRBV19,CASSMSGRQGSHEQYF
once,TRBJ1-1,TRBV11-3,CASSWAPGERGEAFF
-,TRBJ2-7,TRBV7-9,CASRADYEQYF
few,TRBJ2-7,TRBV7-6,CASSPQRGALYEQYF
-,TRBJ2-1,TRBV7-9,CASSFGIQTQFF
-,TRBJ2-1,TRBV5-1,CASSLQTSINEQFF
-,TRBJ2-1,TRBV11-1,CASSFGGDSYNEQFF
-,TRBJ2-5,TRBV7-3,CASSFQPGGGKETQYF